This is a list of T cell receptor beta chains from one sample in a study of T cell responses to AZD1222 COVID-19 vaccine. The method was immunoSEQ multiplex PCR; TCRdb's version includes in-frame clones alone and lacks a portion of them. The sample lists some 120,000 clones, around 87% occurring once. The sequencing here drew on peripheral blood, taken on day 0 of AZD1222 vaccination. Receptor source: an adult in good health. The CDR3 runs from the conserved cysteine through the conserved F or W. A D gene is named only where the DNA matches it firmly. Rows may omit the clone size; those that give it use once, few, many or a size class.

d_call	v_call	clone_size	j_call	cdr3_aa	cdr3_nt
TRBD1	TRBV10-1	.	TRBJ2-7	CASSPPGTGGEQYF	TGCGCCAGCAGTCCCCCCGGGACAGGGGGGGAGCAGTACTTC
.	TRBV6-2/TRBV6-3	.	TRBJ2-1	CASSPRENEQFF	TGTGCCAGCAGTCCCCGGGAGAATGAGCAGTTCTTC
.	TRBV12-5	.	TRBJ1-5	CASAGSGNQPQHF	TGTGCTAGTGCTGGGAGCGGGAATCAGCCCCAGCATTTT
.	TRBV7-2	.	TRBJ1-2	CASSPDFYGYTF	TGTGCCAGCAGCCCCGACTTCTATGGCTACACCTTC
TRBD2	TRBV10-3	.	TRBJ2-1	CAISGTSGRNEQFF	TGTGCCATCAGTGGAACTAGCGGGAGGAATGAGCAGTTCTTC
TRBD2	TRBV6-4	.	TRBJ2-3	CASSPGGDTQYF	TGTGCCAGCAGCCCGGGGGGGGATACGCAGTATTTT
.	TRBV6-5	.	TRBJ1-5	CASSSGANGNQPQHF	TGTGCCAGCAGTAGCGGGGCGAACGGCAATCAGCCCCAGCATTTT
TRBD2	TRBV10-3	.	TRBJ2-1	CAIEARPGAGGYNEQFF	TGTGCCATCGAGGCCAGGCCAGGAGCGGGAGGATACAATGAGCAGTTCTTC
.	TRBV9	.	TRBJ2-2	CASTTGLNTGELFF	TGTGCCAGCACCACAGGGCTGAACACCGGGGAGCTGTTTTTT
TRBD2	TRBV5-8	.	TRBJ2-1	CASSPREGSYNEQFF	TGTGCCAGCAGCCCCAGGGAGGGGTCCTACAATGAGCAGTTCTTC
TRBD2	TRBV9	.	TRBJ2-1	CASSVGGGVVYNEQFF	TGTGCCAGCAGCGTAGGCGGGGGGGTAGTATACAATGAGCAGTTCTTC
TRBD1	TRBV5-4	.	TRBJ2-5	CASSWGQSFGETQYF	TGTGCCAGCAGCTGGGGACAGAGCTTCGGGGAGACCCAGTACTTC
TRBD1	TRBV19	.	TRBJ2-5	CASSRDDRGPGETQYF	TGTGCCAGTAGTAGAGACGACAGGGGGCCGGGCGAGACCCAGTACTTC
.	TRBV18	.	TRBJ1-2	CASSPVSYGYTF	TGTGCCAGCTCACCAGTCTCCTATGGCTACACCTTC
.	TRBV10-3	.	TRBJ1-3	CAISGAGHRSGNTIYF	TGTGCCATCAGTGGCGCCGGACACCGCTCTGGAAACACCATATATTTT
.	TRBV19	once	TRBJ1-2	CASRVRANYGYTF	TGTGCCAGTAGGGTCCGCGCTAACTATGGCTACACCTTC
.	TRBV3-1/TRBV3-2	.	TRBJ1-1	CASSPSTGTTGNTEAFF	TGTGCCAGCAGCCCGTCCACGGGGACAACAGGGAACACTGAAGCTTTCTTT
.	TRBV5-6	once	TRBJ2-2	CASSYQNRPGGAGELFF	TGTGCCAGCAGCTACCAAAATCGCCCAGGAGGGGCCGGGGAGCTGTTTTTT
.	TRBV6-5	few	TRBJ2-1	CASSYFSRVGNEQFF	TGTGCCAGCAGTTATTTTAGCAGGGTGGGGAATGAGCAGTTCTTC
.	TRBV7-9	.	TRBJ1-1	CASSLGSTEAFF	TGTGCCAGCAGCTTAGGGTCCACGGAAGCTTTCTTT
TRBD1	TRBV23-1	.	TRBJ2-2	CASSQTPGTGDTGELFF	TGCGCCAGCAGTCAAACACCCGGGACAGGGGACACCGGGGAGCTGTTTTTT
TRBD1	TRBV5-6	.	TRBJ2-3	CASSSQGGGTDTQYF	TGTGCCAGCAGTTCACAGGGGGGAGGCACAGATACGCAGTATTTT
TRBD2	TRBV6-5	.	TRBJ2-1	CASGGTSGNEQFF	TGTGCCAGCGGGGGGACTAGCGGTAATGAGCAGTTCTTC
.	TRBV20-1	.	TRBJ2-7	CSAGSPEQYF	TGCAGTGCTGGGAGTCCCGAGCAGTACTTC
.	TRBV12-3/TRBV12-4	few	TRBJ1-1	CASRPNVFTEAFF	TGTGCCAGCAGACCTAACGTGTTCACTGAAGCTTTCTTT
TRBD2	TRBV7-8	.	TRBJ2-7	CASSFPAGGSYEQYF	TGTGCCAGCAGCTTCCCAGCGGGAGGCTCCTACGAGCAGTACTTC
TRBD1	TRBV6-2/TRBV6-3	.	TRBJ2-7	CASSGTGNYEQYF	TGTGCCAGCAGTGGGACAGGCAACTACGAGCAGTACTTC
TRBD1	TRBV6-1	.	TRBJ2-2	CASSEVGTGGHTGELFF	TGTGCCAGCAGTGAAGTAGGGACAGGGGGCCACACCGGGGAGCTGTTTTTT
.	TRBV5-4	.	TRBJ2-7	CASSSGLIAYEQYF	TGTGCCAGCAGCTCAGGACTTATCGCCTACGAGCAGTACTTC